This TCR beta chain was profiled in a study of shared clonotypes between healthy human individuals. As to this clone: The antigen is undetermined.

TCRdb keeps only in-frame clones here, not all; method: immunoSEQ multiplex PCR. The sample records millions of clones, 90% to 95% being singletons. Per the germline V gene, CDR1 is SNHLY and CDR2 is FYNNEI. The CDR3 consists of 15 residues. Trimming removed 4 bases at V and 1 base at J, with 14 bases between. Healthy adults negative for HIV, lacking recent acute infections or vaccinations, served as donors. Naive CD4+ cells were CD45RA-selected; the remaining cells were memory. Regarding the study as a whole: Roughly 5% of naive CD4 clonotypes were common to several donors.

The clonotype originates from a man aged 18 to 30 in good health. Sequencing input: naive CD4+ T cells sorted from blood. The subset denotes: CD45RA+ positively selected. The V and J genes are TRBV2 and TRBJ2-7; TRBD1 is a possible D gene (5 bases). CDR3 DNA sequence: TGTGCCAGCAGTGTTATAGGGGCCGCATCCTACGAGCAGTACTTC. This gives the protein CASSVIGAASYEQYF.